The 22 T cell receptor beta chains in this list originate from one sample, sequenced in a study of cytomegalovirus exposure and HLA in healthy donors. The PCR was carried out with 60 Vbeta primers and 13 Jbeta primers. Sequencing used immunoSEQ multiplex PCR; TCRdb keeps in-frame clones, though not all of them. The sample lists just under 250,000 clones, 82% seen once, with around 5.7% in the top ten. Sequencing was performed on PBMCs. The origin of the receptors is a middle-aged woman in good health and CMV-seropositive.

This chain joins TRBV28 and TRBJ1-5; perhaps TRBD1 as D (5 bases). Germline CDR1 and CDR2: MDHEN and SYDVKM. The CDR3 extends over 15 amino acids. Trimming cost V 5 bases and J 4 bases, with 15 bases left between them. CDR3 sequence: CASSPLTQGNQPQHF. DNA for the CDR3: TGTGCCAGCAGTCCACTGACTCAGGGAAATCAGCCCCAGCATTTT.

This clone was detected a few times. The chain joins TRBV27 to TRBJ2-1; 12 bases fit TRBD2. Germline CDR1 reads MNHEY; CDR2 reads SMNVEV (reference sequence). The CDR3 runs to 17 residues. Trimming at V came to 7 bases and at J to 9 bases, leaving 16 bases not matched to a gene. CDR3 DNA: TGTGCCAGCATTCTCCGCTTGACTAGCGGGAGAAAGGGTGAGCAGTTCTTC. This sequence encodes CASILRLTSGRKGEQFF.

The rearrangement uses TRBV6-5 and TRBJ2-3; 7 bases match TRBD2. Unmatched junction bases numbered 6, after V lost 2 bases and J lost 1 base. This CDR3 is 16 amino acids long. Germline V gene sequence: CDR1 MNHEY, CDR2 SVGAGI. CDR3 nucleotides: TGTGCCAGCAGTTACAGACGGGGGGAGGGCACAGATACGCAGTATTTT. Amino acids: CASSYRRGEGTDTQYF.

The gene calls are TRBV25-1 and TRBJ1-1; TRBD1 aligns across 8 bases. This CDR3 spans 15 amino acids. V dropped 4 bases and J dropped 5; count of bases not matched to a gene: 9. Germline CDR1 reads MGHDK; CDR2 reads SYGVNS. The DNA of the CDR3 is TGTGCCAGCAGTGCATCCGGGACAGGTCGGACTGAAGCTTTCTTT. Its translation is CASSASGTGRTEAFF.

This chain links TRBV29-1 with TRBJ2-3, with D possibly TRBD1 on 5 matching bases. Trimming stripped 5 bases from V and 4 bases from J, with 7 bases between. Germline CDR1 and CDR2: SQVTM and ANQGSEA. This CDR3 is built from 11 residues. CDR3 DNA sequence: TGCAGCGTTAGGGGCCCAGATACGCAGTATTTT. Amino acid sequence: CSVRGPDTQYF.

The V gene is TRBV6-5, the J gene TRBJ1-2; TRBD1 aligns across 8 bases. The CDR3 length is 14 residues. Germline CDR1 is MNHEY and CDR2 is SVGAGI. Germline trimming cut 2 bases from V and 8 bases from J; bases unmatched to any gene: 7. CDR3 in DNA: TGTGCCAGCAGTTACCCGGACAGGGAGGGAGGCTACACCTTC. This codes for CASSYPDREGGYTF.

The rearrangement uses TRBV10-2 and TRBJ1-2; D perhaps matches TRBD1 (6 bases). Trimming took 5 bases from V and 4 from J, leaving 17 bases between them. Per the germline V gene, CDR1 is WSHSY and CDR2 is SAAADI. The CDR3 is 15 amino acids. The CDR3 coding sequence is TGCGCCAGCAGTTTAACTACAGGGCCCAGCTATGGCTACACCTTC. Translated: CASSLTTGPSYGYTF.

This clone was detected once. J is TRBJ1-1 and V is TRBV4-1; perhaps TRBD1 as D (6 bases). The CDR3 sequence is 17 residues long. Germline CDR1 and CDR2: MGHRA and YSYEKL. Trimming removed 5 bases from V and 5 bases from J, with 24 bases in between. CDR3 DNA sequence: TGCGCCAGCAGCAAGATAGGTTTGACAGGCGGTCGGACTGAAGCTTTCTTT. Protein product: CASSKIGLTGGRTEAFF.

V gene TRBV2 combines with J gene TRBJ1-2; a weak D match, TRBD1 (5 bases). Germline V gives CDR1 SNHLY, CDR2 FYNNEI. The CDR3 contains 15 residues. Trimming removed 4 bases from V and 4 bases from J, with 16 bases in between. The CDR3 DNA reads TGTGCCAGCAGTGGGTCCGCCCTGGGGGGCTATGGCTACACCTTC. Translation gives CASSGSALGGYGYTF.

This chain connects TRBV6-6 to TRBJ2-1; 12 bases agree with TRBD2. The junction had 9 bases not matched to a gene; V was cut back by 4 bases and J by 8 bases. There are 16 residues in the CDR3. Germline-derived CDR1 and CDR2 are MNHNY and SVGAGI (reference sequence). The CDR3 DNA reads TGTGCCAGCAGTTTGGCTAGCGGGAGGGCCCGAGATGAGCAGTTCTTC. Translating gives CASSLASGRARDEQFF.

This chain joins TRBV7-2 and TRBJ2-2, with 7 bases that match TRBD1. The length of the CDR3 is 15 residues. Germline CDR1 is SGHTA and CDR2 is FQGNSA. Trimming cost V 6 bases and J 4 bases; bases outside gene matches: 8. The CDR3 reads CASSSRQGPTGELFF. Written as DNA, the CDR3 is TGTGCCAGCAGTTCCCGACAGGGTCCCACCGGGGAGCTGTTTTTT.

The J gene is TRBJ1-1, the V gene TRBV18; the D gene is possibly TRBD1 (5 bases). The germline V gene has CDR1 KGHSH and CDR2 LQKENI. The CDR3 totals 14 residues. V was trimmed by 2 bases and J by 4 bases, leaving 11 bases between them. The CDR3 nucleotides are TGTGCCAGCTCACCATCCAGGGAAGGCACTGAAGCTTTCTTT. It is translated as CASSPSREGTEAFF.

The rearrangement joins TRBV9 to TRBJ2-3; D may be TRBD2 (5 bases). CDR1 and CDR2 (germline): SGDLS, YYNGEE. Trimming removed 0 bases at V and 2 bases at J, with 10 bases between. This CDR3 has 15 residues. The chain's CDR3 is CASSVAVGDTDTQYF. The CDR3, as DNA: TGTGCCAGCAGCGTAGCCGTCGGGGACACAGATACGCAGTATTTT.

This clone was picked up one time. The V and J genes are TRBV6-4 and TRBJ2-2; TRBD2 aligns across 7 bases. J gave up 3 bases and V 6 bases, and 7 bases lay outside the gene matches. CDR1 and CDR2 (germline): MRHNA, SNTAGT. The CDR3 is 15 residues long. The CDR3 nucleotides read TGTGCCAGCAGGAGGGAGGGGTCGTACACCGGGGAGCTGTTTTTT. This gives the protein CASRREGSYTGELFF.

This chain joins TRBV5-1 and TRBJ1-1, with D hard to call. Per germline, CDR1 SGHRS and CDR2 YFSETQ. The CDR3 consists of 15 residues. Trimming removed 1 base at V and 0 bases at J, with 10 bases between. The CDR3 bases are TGCGCCAGCAGCTTGCCCCCGCAGATGAACACTGAAGCTTTCTTT. Translating gives CASSLPPQMNTEAFF.

V usage is TRBV5-6 and J usage is TRBJ1-2; 9 bases are a match to TRBD1. CDR3 length: 14 residues. The J segment lost 6 bases and the V segment lost 2 bases, leaving 5 bases of the junction unmatched. Germline values: CDR1 SGHDT, CDR2 YYEEEE. The CDR3: CASSFRQGEDGYTF. In DNA form, the CDR3 reads TGTGCCAGCAGCTTCCGACAGGGGGAGGATGGCTACACCTTC.

The rearrangement uses TRBV30 and TRBJ2-1; 8 bases are shared with TRBD2. The CDR3 extends over 15 amino acids. Trimming took 5 bases from V and 0 from J; bases not matched to a gene: 6. Germline V gene sequence: CDR1 GTSNPN, CDR2 SVGIG (reference sequence). The CDR3 reads CAWQTGTSSYNEQFF. In nucleotides, the CDR3 is TGTGCCTGGCAAACCGGGACTAGCTCCTACAATGAGCAGTTCTTC.

This clone is a singleton in its sample. The genes are TRBV27 and TRBJ1-3; D is undetermined. CDR1 and CDR2 (germline): MNHEY, SMNVEV (reference sequence). Trimming removed 1 base at V and 1 base at J, with 11 bases between. The CDR3 has 16 residues. CDR3 sequence (DNA): TGTGCCAGCAGTTTATTCGGAGGGTTTTCTGGAAACACCATATATTTT. It yields the protein CASSLFGGFSGNTIYF.

The chain links TRBV19 to TRBJ2-2; 9 bases agree with TRBD1. Germline V CDR1 and CDR2: LNHDA, SQIVND (reference sequence). The junction had 4 bases not matched to a gene; V was cut back by 3 bases and J by 5 bases. CDR3 size: 15 residues. For the CDR3, the DNA is TGTGCCAGTAGTATTAGGACAGGGGCAACCGGGGAGCTGTTTTTT. Its protein is CASSIRTGATGELFF.

DNA for the CDR3: TGTGCCAGCTCACGCTATCAGGAGAACACTGAAGCTTTCTTT. Translation: CASSRYQENTEAFF. This chain links TRBV18 with TRBJ1-1; D unresolved. CDR1 and CDR2 (germline): KGHSH, LQKENI. V lost 4 bases and J lost 1, with 10 bases in between. This CDR3 has 14 residues.

This chain's CDR3 is CASSTGQVTYEQYF. CDR3 sequence (DNA): TGTGCCAGCAGCACGGGACAGGTTACCTACGAGCAGTACTTC. This chain joins TRBV27 and TRBJ2-7; 8 nucleotides agree with TRBD1. The length of the CDR3 is 14 residues. J lost 2 bases, V lost 6 bases, and 6 bases had no gene match. The germline gives CDR1 MNHEY, CDR2 SMNVEV (reference sequence).

J is TRBJ1-1 and V is TRBV6-6; TRBD1 matches 10 bases. V lost 5 bases to trimming and J lost 5 bases; unmatched junction nucleotides: 11. The CDR3 runs to 16 residues. Looked up from germline, CDR1 is MNHNY and CDR2 is SVGAGI (reference sequence). CDR3: CASSPWDRGGGTEAFF. For the CDR3, the DNA is TGTGCCAGCAGTCCCTGGGACAGGGGAGGAGGGACTGAAGCTTTCTTT.